This T cell receptor (beta chain) was found in a study of spatial heterogeneity in lung cancer. Study background: The mean occurrence of each unique TCR and UMI combination in raw reads exceeded nine. The study's findings and limits: The recorded estimate of tumor T cell coverage is around 7% for alpha chains and roughly 12% for beta chains. Counts of expanded intratumoral alpha and beta TCRs tracked tumor mutation counts.

The J segment lost 4 bases and the V segment lost 6 bases, leaving 5 bases of the junction unmatched. Germline V gene data show CDR1 as LNHDA and CDR2 as SQIVND (reference sequence). CDR3 length equals 16 residues. This clonotype was recorded at least ten times. Its antigen is as yet unknown. On each TCR cDNA molecule, a unique molecular identifier was present. MiXCR, run by TCRdb on the 5' RACE reads, gives a single entry per CDR3 protein. The sample comprises over 10,000 distinct CDR3 sequences, 5% to 6.5% of which are singletons, and more than 30% rests with the top ten. Time point defined: sample taken at primary tumor resection. Without sorting, whole RNA was sequenced from tumor, nontumor lung or frozen PBMC.

This material consisted of lung tumor tissue, taken at surgery. This rearrangement joins TRBV19 to TRBJ2-3, with TRBD2 identical over 15 bases. The TCR originated in a male donor with early-stage non-small cell lung cancer. CDR3 in amino acids: CASSQWTSGRADTQYF. As DNA, the CDR3 is TGTGCCAGTAGCCAATGGACTAGCGGGAGGGCAGATACGCAGTATTTT. Combining the CDR3 with reference TRBV19 and TRBJ2-3 gives the whole variable domain DGGITQSPKYLFRKEGQNVTLSCEQNLNHDAMYWYRQDPGQGLRLIYYSQIVNDFQKGDIAEGYSVSREKKESFPLTVTSAQKNPTAFYLCASSQWTSGRADTQYFGPGTRLTVL.